The next 22 T cell receptor beta chains were all read from a single sample in a study of vaccination and CD4 T cells after COVID-19. Regarding treatment: roughly nine-day PBMC culture with coronavirus spike peptide pools or control peptides (ViraFEST assay). Antigens of these TCRs are unknown. Cultured CD4+ T cell DNA underwent sequencing with the Oncomine TCR Beta short-read assay. TCRdb redid the calling of the PCR reads with MiXCR, one entry per CDR3 protein. This table has thousands of distinct CDR3 sequences, 20% to 25% appearing once. Specimen: cultured CD4+ T cells from blood. The receptors were sampled from a human donor with COVID-19.

This clonotype was seen more than once but under ten times. The rearrangement links TRBV7-3 to TRBJ2-1; 7 bases match TRBD1. Looked up from germline, CDR1 is SGHTA and CDR2 is FQGTGA. Trimming took 1 base from V and 2 from J; bases not matched to a gene: 2. The CDR3 spans 15 residues. The CDR3 DNA reads TGTGCCAGCAGCTTAAAGAGGGGGCCCTACAATGAGCAGTTCTTC. It encodes CASSLKRGPYNEQFF.

This clonotype turned up a few times. The CDR3 region is CASSLLGPTDTQYF. The CDR3 bases are TGTGCCAGCAGCTTATTGGGGCCTACAGATACGCAGTATTTT. The chain employs TRBV7-2 and TRBJ2-3; D is possibly TRBD1 (5 bases). Germline V CDR1 and CDR2: SGHTA, FQGNSA. CDR3 length: 14 amino acids. Trimming removed 2 bases from V and 3 bases from J, with 9 bases in between.

This clonotype was observed a handful of times. The rearrangement uses TRBV6-1 and TRBJ1-2; weak D call: TRBD1 (5 bases). This CDR3 has 16 residues. Germline loops: CDR1 MNHNS, CDR2 SASEGT. The V end lost 6 bases, the J end lost 8 bases, and 25 bases lay between the germline ends. CDR3 sequence reads: CASSPWSAGTTKGYTF. In DNA form, the CDR3 reads TGTGCCAGCAGCCCATGGTCAGCCGGGACCACCAAGGGCTACACCTTC.

This clonotype was detected only a few times. The CDR3 loop reads CASRGLGQNTEAFF. CDR3 DNA: TGTGCCAGCAGGGGACTGGGACAGAACACTGAAGCTTTCTTT. The chain recombines TRBV6-1 with TRBJ1-1, with D possibly matching TRBD1 (6 bases). V was clipped by 6 bases and J by 1 base, with 12 bases between them. The V gene's germline CDR1 is MNHNS and CDR2 SASEGT. The CDR3 loop spans 14 amino acids.

The chain recombines TRBV19 with TRBJ1-1; D may be TRBD1 (5 bases). The CDR3 consists of 13 residues. Germline V lookup: CDR1 LNHDA, CDR2 SQIVND (reference sequence). Trimming stripped 4 bases from V and 4 bases from J, with 10 bases between. CDR3 bases: TGTGCCAGTAGTACCGAAGGGGCCACTGAAGCTTTCTTT. This sequence encodes CASSTEGATEAFF.

This rearrangement joins TRBV6-5 to TRBJ2-1; D is unresolved. In germline, CDR1 is MNHEY, CDR2 SVGAGI. This CDR3 is 17 amino acids long. V lost 2 bases and J 0 bases, leaving 14 bases between the germline ends. The CDR3 protein is CASSYRASSNSYNEQFF. The CDR3 bases are TGTGCCAGCAGTTACCGGGCCAGCTCGAACTCCTACAATGAGCAGTTCTTC.

The sample holds a few counts of this clonotype. V is TRBV2 and J is TRBJ2-7; D might be TRBD1 (6 bases). V was pared by 7 bases and J by 2 bases, with 15 bases between. The CDR3 has 14 residues. Per germline, CDR1 SNHLY and CDR2 FYNNEI. CDR3: CASIWSGVPYEQYF. CDR3 nucleotide sequence: TGTGCCAGCATTTGGTCAGGGGTCCCCTACGAGCAGTACTTC.

The chain carries TRBV4-1 and TRBJ2-3, with 7 bases lining up with TRBD1. The germline CDR1 and CDR2 sequences are MGHRA and YSYEKL. The CDR3 extends over 16 amino acids. J gave up 2 bases and V 0 bases, and 5 bases lay outside the gene matches. CDR3 protein: CASSQDPGTDTDTQYF. CDR3 DNA: TGCGCCAGCAGCCAAGATCCGGGGACAGACACAGATACGCAGTATTTT.

This clonotype rates as medium-sized. This sequence joins TRBV15 and TRBJ1-5; D perhaps matches TRBD1 (6 bases). The ends were cut back, 7 bases at V and 1 base at J, with 14 bases in the middle. Germline CDR1 LNHNV, CDR2 YYDKDF (reference sequence). The CDR3 extends over 15 amino acids. CDR3 in amino acids: CATNRDKRSNQPQHF. DNA for the CDR3: TGTGCCACCAACAGGGATAAACGGAGCAATCAGCCCCAGCATTTT.

The chain joins TRBV7-2 to TRBJ2-7; TRBD1 is a possible D gene (5 bases). V was cut by 1 base and J by 4 bases, with 11 bases left in between. The CDR3 length is 14 residues. CDR1 SGHTA and CDR2 FQGNSA come from the germline V gene. DNA for the CDR3: TGTGCCAGCAGCTTAGTTGCAGGGATGTACGAGCAGTACTTC. Its protein is CASSLVAGMYEQYF.

The V and J genes are TRBV18 and TRBJ2-5; weak D call: TRBD2 (5 bases). With 4 bases removed from V and 5 bases from J, the gap between germline ends came to 11 bases. Germline loops: CDR1 KGHSH, CDR2 LQKENI. This CDR3 region has 13 residues. This CDR3 is CASSRGSGETQYF. CDR3 nucleotides: TGTGCCAGCTCACGCGGCTCGGGGGAGACCCAGTACTTC. The complete variable domain, with remaining parts taken from reference TRBV18 and TRBJ2-5, reads NAGVMQNPRHLVRRRGQEARLRCSPMKGHSHVYWYRQLPEEGLKFMVYLQKENIIDESGMPKERFSAEFPKEGPSILRIQQVVRGDSAAYFCASSRGSGETQYFGPGTRLLVL.

The chain joins TRBV28 to TRBJ1-2; no clear D gene. V lost 8 bases and J 6 bases, leaving 16 bases between the germline ends. This CDR3 is 13 amino acids long. In germline, CDR1 is MDHEN, CDR2 SYDVKM. The CDR3 coding sequence is TGTGCCAGCTCGCCGGGATACTTCCATGGCTACACCTTC. It translates to CASSPGYFHGYTF.

Note on this clonotype: Here the CDR3 omits its conserved ending phenylalanine or tryptophan, so a read error is the likely source. The chain combines TRBV19 with TRBJ1-1; D possibly corresponds to TRBD1 (6 bases). Trimming stripped 5 bases from V and 5 bases from J, with 21 bases between. CDR3 length equals 16 residues. The germline gives CDR1 LNHDA, CDR2 SQIVND (reference sequence). The CDR3 DNA reads as TGTGCCAGTAGTCTCGGTGGGGGGCGCGAAGGGACTGAAGCTTTCCTT. Protein: CASSLGGGREGTEAFL.

By proportion, this clonotype is medium-sized (0.01 to 0.1%). V is TRBV4-3 and J is TRBJ2-3; 11 positions match TRBD2. Germline lookup yields CDR1 LGHNA and CDR2 YSLEER. The CDR3 extends over 14 amino acids. V lost 9 bases, J lost 2 bases, and 4 bases stayed unmatched. The CDR3 sequence is CASSSGGTTDTQYF. The CDR3 DNA reads TGCGCCAGTTCTAGCGGGGGGACCACAGATACGCAGTATTTT.

The chain joins TRBV11-1 to TRBJ1-4; D call uncertain. Between the trimmed V and J ends, which lost 4 bases and 5 bases, there was a span of 11 bases. This CDR3 contains 14 residues. Germline V gives CDR1 SGHAT, CDR2 FQDESV (reference sequence). This chain's CDR3 is CASSSRTGNEKLFF. The CDR3 nucleotides read TGTGCCAGCAGCTCCCGAACCGGGAATGAAAAACTGTTTTTT.

The V call is TRBV12-5, the J call TRBJ1-2, with TRBD1 as a possible D gene (5 bases). The CDR3 runs to 16 residues. CDR1 and CDR2 from the germline V gene are LGHNT and FRNRAP. V was pared by 0 bases and J by 7 bases, with 18 bases between. The CDR3 here is CASGLVPPGEERGYTF. The CDR3 DNA sequence: TGTGCTAGTGGTTTGGTACCCCCGGGGGAGGAGCGTGGCTACACCTTC.

The V gene is TRBV19, the J gene TRBJ1-5; unclear D gene. Germline CDR1 is LNHDA and CDR2 is SQIVND (reference sequence). Trimming pared 10 bases from V and 1 base from J, leaving 11 bases between. The CDR3 contains 13 residues. The CDR3 sequence is CATAKDSNQPQHF. The CDR3 coding sequence is TGTGCCACCGCCAAGGACAGCAATCAGCCCCAGCATTTT. The complete variable domain, with remaining parts taken from reference TRBV19 and TRBJ1-5, reads DGGITQSPKYLFRKEGQNVTLSCEQNLNHDAMYWYRQDPGQGLRLIYYSQIVNDFQKGDIAEGYSVSREKKESFPLTVTSAQKNPTAFYLCATAKDSNQPQHFGDGTRLSIL.

The chain joins TRBV7-6 to TRBJ2-7, with 11 bases lining up with TRBD1. The CDR3 length is 16 residues. The J segment lost 5 bases and the V segment lost 7 bases, leaving 13 bases of the junction unmatched. The germline CDR1 and CDR2 sequences are SGHVS and FNYEAQ. The CDR3 coding sequence is TGTGCCAGCAACCCTCGGCCCGGGACAGGGGGACACGAGCAGTACTTC. Protein: CASNPRPGTGGHEQYF.

The V call is TRBV11-3, the J call TRBJ2-3; 7 bases line up with TRBD1. Germline V gives CDR1 SGHNT, CDR2 YENEEA. V dropped 7 bases and J dropped 3; count of bases not matched to a gene: 4. This CDR3 spans 13 amino acids. The CDR3 nucleotides read TGTGCCAGCAACGACAGGGCTACAGATACGCAGTATTTT. It encodes CASNDRATDTQYF.

This clonotype was seen more than once but under ten times. V usage is TRBV6-2 or TRBV6-3 and J usage is TRBJ2-1; D is unclear. The CDR3 has 16 amino acids. The germline V and J ends were trimmed by 4 bases and 2 bases, with 15 bases remaining between them. Germline V gene sequence: CDR1 MNHEY, CDR2 SVGEGT. The DNA for the CDR3 is TGTGCCAGCAGTTTGGAGTTATGGTCCCCCTACAATGAGCAGTTCTTC. Protein sequence: CASSLELWSPYNEQFF.

The CDR3: CASSSQGGYYEQYF. The CDR3 DNA reads TGTGCCAGCAGCTCACAGGGGGGATATTACGAGCAGTACTTC. The rearrangement joins TRBV5-6 to TRBJ2-7; TRBD1 matches at 8 bases. The CDR3 loop spans 14 amino acids. CDR1 SGHDT and CDR2 YYEEEE come from the germline V gene. Trimming cost V 3 bases and J 4 bases; bases outside gene matches: 6. The full variable domain, completed using reference TRBV5-6 and TRBJ2-7, is DAGVTQSPTHLIKTRGQQVTLRCSPKSGHDTVSWYQQALGQGPQFIFQYYEEEERQRGNFPDRFSGHQFPNYSSELNVNALLLGDSALYLCASSSQGGYYEQYFGPGTRLTVT.

This clonotype was detected only once. Sequence at one end of the junction differs from germline and may be a read error. V and J are TRBV6-1 and TRBJ1-1; no reliable D call. The CDR3 is 12 amino acids. CDR1 and CDR2 (germline): MNHNS, SASEGT. CDR3 protein: CANSRQNTEAFF. CDR3 nucleotide sequence: TGTGCCAACAGTCGACAGAACACTGAAGCTTTCTTT.